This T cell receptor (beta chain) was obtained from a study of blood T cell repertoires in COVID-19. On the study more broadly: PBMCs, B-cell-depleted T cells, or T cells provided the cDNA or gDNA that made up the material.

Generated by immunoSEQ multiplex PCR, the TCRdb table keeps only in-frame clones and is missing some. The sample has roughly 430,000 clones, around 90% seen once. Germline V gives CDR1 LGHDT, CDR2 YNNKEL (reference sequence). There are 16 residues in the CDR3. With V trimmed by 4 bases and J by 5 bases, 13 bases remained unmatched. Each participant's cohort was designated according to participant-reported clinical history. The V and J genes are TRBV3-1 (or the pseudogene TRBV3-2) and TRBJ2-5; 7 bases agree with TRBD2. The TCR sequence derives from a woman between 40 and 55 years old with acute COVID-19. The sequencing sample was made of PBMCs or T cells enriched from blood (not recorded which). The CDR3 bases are TGTGCCAGCAGCCCCTCGACCGTTACCGGGGGGGAGACCCAGTACTTC. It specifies CASSPSTVTGGETQYF.